These T cell receptor beta chains were read from a single sample in a study of shared clonotypes between healthy human individuals. Using immunoSEQ multiplex PCR, the repertoire was profiled, and TCRdb retains in-frame clones only, with some absent. Of about 1.5 million clones in the sample, around 98% were seen once. Sequencing was performed on naive CD4+ T cells sorted from blood. The origin of the receptors is a man younger than 40 in good health. The CDR3 runs from the conserved cysteine through the conserved F or W. D genes are given only for firm matches. Only some rows state a clone size, as once, few, many or a class for expanded clones.

abundance,v_gene,d_gene,j_gene,CDR3aa,CDR3nt
NA,TRBV2,NA,TRBJ2-5,CASSGDQETQYF,TGTGCCAGCAGTGGTGACCAAGAGACCCAGTACTTC
NA,TRBV7-8,TRBD1,TRBJ2-7,CASSLGQGAYEQYF,TGTGCCAGCAGCTTAGGGCAGGGGGCCTACGAGCAGTACTTC
NA,TRBV7-9,TRBD1,TRBJ1-1,CASSFGTGRRSTEAFF,TGTGCCAGCAGCTTTGGGACAGGGAGAAGGAGCACTGAAGCTTTCTTT
NA,TRBV4-3,TRBD2,TRBJ2-1,CASSQDHGGRAQGEQFF,TGCGCCAGCAGCCAAGATCATGGAGGGAGGGCCCAAGGAGAGCAGTTCTTC
NA,TRBV5-6,TRBD1,TRBJ1-2,CASSSSRDRGVNYGYTF,TGTGCCAGCAGCTCGTCCCGGGACAGGGGGGTGAACTATGGCTACACCTTC
NA,TRBV7-9,TRBD2,TRBJ2-2,CASSVQGLANTGELFF,TGTGCCAGCAGTGTGCAAGGACTAGCGAACACCGGGGAGCTGTTTTTT
few,TRBV18,NA,TRBJ1-2,CASSPNRGELNYGYTF,TGTGCCAGCTCACCTAACCGTGGGGAGCTCAACTATGGCTACACCTTC
once,TRBV27,NA,TRBJ1-5,CASSLSRGTSQPQHF,TGTGCCAGCAGTTTATCGCGAGGGACAAGCCAGCCCCAGCATTTT
NA,TRBV6-4,TRBD1,TRBJ2-7,CARGQGADNYEQYF,TGTGCCAGGGGCCAGGGGGCGGATAACTACGAGCAGTACTTC
once,TRBV5-4,NA,TRBJ2-3,CASSNGGHTDTQYF,TGTGCCAGCAGCAACGGGGGACACACAGATACGCAGTATTTT
NA,TRBV20-1,NA,TRBJ2-3,CSARDRDTQYF,TGCAGTGCTAGAGATAGGGATACGCAGTATTTT
NA,TRBV7-2,NA,TRBJ2-1,CASSRGGLLNEQFF,TGTGCCAGCAGCCGTGGGGGGCTACTGAATGAGCAGTTCTTC
once,TRBV15,TRBD1,TRBJ1-1,CATSRSAGVTGGNTEAFF,TGTGCCACCAGCAGGTCTGCGGGGGTCACAGGGGGCAACACTGAAGCTTTCTTT
NA,TRBV18,TRBD1,TRBJ2-5,CASSLDIKTGGETQYF,TGTGCCAGCTCACTAGACATAAAAACAGGGGGAGAGACCCAGTACTTC
NA,TRBV27,NA,TRBJ2-5,CASRRHPAGPETQYF,TGTGCCAGCAGAAGACACCCGGCAGGTCCAGAGACCCAGTACTTC
NA,TRBV10-2,NA,TRBJ2-4,CASSERIGNLAKNIQYF,TGCGCCAGCAGTGAGAGGATCGGAAACTTAGCCAAAAACATTCAGTACTTC
NA,TRBV7-6,TRBD2,TRBJ2-5,CASSPLAGKETQYF,TGTGCCAGCAGCCCACTAGCGGGAAAAGAGACCCAGTACTTC
NA,TRBV6-4,NA,TRBJ1-2,CASSDQGGGYTF,TGTGCCAGCAGTGACCAGGGAGGTGGCTACACCTTC
NA,TRBV28,NA,TRBJ1-4,CASSNNRVGTNEKLFF,TGTGCCAGCAGTAACAACAGGGTTGGGACTAATGAAAAACTGTTTTTT
NA,TRBV5-1,NA,TRBJ2-5,CASSLVDPETQYF,TGCGCCAGCAGCTTGGTGGACCCTGAGACCCAGTACTTC
NA,TRBV30,TRBD1,TRBJ1-2,CAWNQGDYTF,TGTGCCTGGAATCAGGGGGACTACACCTTC
NA,TRBV5-1,NA,TRBJ2-1,CASSLAKGRTGEQFF,TGCGCCAGCAGCTTGGCGAAGGGCCGTACGGGTGAGCAGTTCTTC
NA,TRBV7-3,TRBD2,TRBJ2-1,CASSWAAPGLAGVNEQFF,TGTGCCAGCAGCTGGGCCGCCCCGGGACTAGCGGGAGTCAATGAGCAGTTCTTC
NA,TRBV27,TRBD1,TRBJ2-1,CASRDRGTGGWNEQFF,TGTGCCAGCAGGGACCGGGGGACAGGGGGGTGGAATGAGCAGTTCTTC
NA,TRBV30,NA,TRBJ2-6,CAWSIDSGANVLTF,TGTGCCTGGAGTATAGACTCTGGGGCCAACGTCCTGACTTTC
NA,TRBV29-1,TRBD2,TRBJ2-5,CSVEGLAEETQYF,TGCAGCGTTGAGGGACTAGCCGAAGAGACCCAGTACTTC
NA,TRBV18,NA,TRBJ2-5,CASSPLGPYQETQYF,TGTGCCAGCTCACCACTAGGACCGTACCAAGAGACCCAGTACTTC
NA,TRBV4-1,TRBD1,TRBJ2-2,CASSQGQGDTGELFF,TGCGCCAGCAGCCAAGGACAGGGGGATACCGGGGAGCTGTTTTTT
NA,TRBV5-6,TRBD2,TRBJ2-5,CASSLVAGGPDGRETQYF,TGTGCCAGCAGCTTGGTAGCGGGAGGGCCGGATGGAAGAGAGACCCAGTACTTC
NA,TRBV7-3,TRBD1,TRBJ2-7,CASSLAGQASYEQYF,TGTGCCAGCAGCTTAGCGGGACAGGCATCCTACGAGCAGTACTTC
once,TRBV2,TRBD2,TRBJ2-3,CASRLRARSRRGLDGDTQYF,TGTGCCAGCAGACTCCGGGCCCGTTCTAGGAGGGGACTAGATGGAGATACGCAGTATTTT
NA,TRBV7-2,TRBD2,TRBJ2-7,CASSLKVLAGEQYF,TGTGCCAGCAGCCTGAAGGTACTAGCGGGCGAGCAGTACTTC
NA,TRBV7-2,NA,TRBJ1-2,CASSSTGKAYGYTF,TGTGCCAGCAGCTCCACCGGGAAAGCTTATGGCTACACCTTC
once,TRBV28,NA,TRBJ2-5,CASSLSTGRETQYF,TGTGCCAGCAGTTTATCGACAGGGAGGGAGACCCAGTACTTC
once,TRBV7-6,TRBD1,TRBJ2-3,CASSVRQGTDTQYF,TGTGCCAGCAGCGTACGACAGGGCACGGATACGCAGTATTTT
NA,TRBV19,NA,TRBJ2-7,CASSSSGSPFTYEQYF,TGTGCCAGTAGTTCCTCGGGGTCGCCCTTCACCTACGAGCAGTACTTC
NA,TRBV7-2,TRBD2,TRBJ2-1,CASSQNTGTSASGGFF,TGTGCCAGCAGCCAAAACACCGGGACTAGCGCAAGTGGTGGGTTCTTC
NA,TRBV4-3,NA,TRBJ2-7,CASSPNVHYEQYF,TGCGCCAGCAGCCCGAATGTTCACTACGAGCAGTACTTC
NA,TRBV30,TRBD2,TRBJ2-6,CAWSVVGLAGGWGANVLTF,TGTGCCTGGAGTGTTGTGGGACTAGCGGGAGGTTGGGGGGCCAACGTCCTGACTTTC
NA,TRBV7-8,TRBD2,TRBJ2-1,CASIGVAGPNTYNEQFF,TGTGCCAGCATTGGAGTAGCGGGACCCAATACCTACAATGAGCAGTTCTTC
NA,TRBV9,TRBD2,TRBJ2-1,CASSPPSGGYNEQFF,TGTGCCAGCAGCCCTCCAAGCGGGGGCTACAATGAGCAGTTCTTC
NA,TRBV11-2,NA,TRBJ2-1,CASSPIGVLGSGVGQFF,TGTGCCAGCAGCCCTATAGGGGTTTTGGGTTCCGGGGTCGGGCAGTTCTTC
NA,TRBV28,NA,TRBJ2-7,CASSRTLALDYEQYF,TGTGCCAGCAGCCGGACCTTAGCACTCGACTACGAGCAGTACTTC
NA,TRBV7-9,NA,TRBJ2-2,CASSRQRLGTGELFF,TGTGCCAGCAGCCGACAGAGGCTGGGGACCGGGGAGCTGTTTTTT
NA,TRBV5-1,TRBD2,TRBJ2-1,CASSLGATSGSSYNEQFF,TGCGCCAGCAGCCTTGGGGCTACTAGCGGGAGCTCCTACAATGAGCAGTTCTTC
NA,TRBV27,NA,TRBJ2-5,CASSHLKETQYF,TGTGCCAGCAGTCACCTAAAGGAGACCCAGTACTTC
NA,TRBV5-5,TRBD1,TRBJ1-2,CASSNRGPGDYGYTF,TGTGCCAGCAGCAACAGGGGCCCCGGGGACTATGGCTACACCTTC
once,TRBV5-1,TRBD1,TRBJ2-1,CASSLVGTGVWFF,TGCGCCAGCAGCTTGGTTGGGACAGGGGTGTGGTTCTTC
NA,TRBV11-2,TRBD2,TRBJ2-5,CASSLELAGAAQYF,TGTGCCAGCAGCTTAGAGCTAGCGGGTGCGGCCCAGTACTTC
NA,TRBV6-5,TRBD2,TRBJ2-2,CASTQLAAFTGELFF,TGTGCCAGCACTCAGCTAGCGGCATTCACCGGGGAGCTGTTTTTT
NA,TRBV28,NA,TRBJ2-7,CASSLSGPGRAGHEQYF,TGTGCCAGCAGTTTATCGGGCCCGGGACGGGCGGGGCACGAGCAGTACTTC
NA,TRBV28,NA,TRBJ2-1,CASSLFTGRYEQFF,TGTGCCAGCAGTTTATTCACTGGGAGATATGAGCAGTTCTTC
NA,TRBV20-1,NA,TRBJ2-3,CSARLGDTQYF,TGCAGTGCTCGACTAGGAGATACGCAGTATTTT
NA,TRBV28,NA,TRBJ2-7,CASSLTGLPSHEQYF,TGTGCCAGCAGTTTGACGGGACTCCCGTCCCACGAGCAGTACTTC